A selection of T cell receptor beta chains follows, all from one sample in a study of T cell repertoires in cytomegalovirus infection. MiXCR, run by TCRdb on the reads, gives a single entry per CDR3 protein. The sample includes approximately 400,000 distinct CDR3 sequences, roughly 31% of them seen just once. The sample consisted of PBMCs. All receptors derive from a human donor in good health (CMV status not recorded). Some clones in this sample may be carry-over from other donors' samples. Both conserved end residues are part of each CDR3. Fields, in order: V gene, J gene, D gene, clone size, CDR3 DNA, CDR3 protein. The D gene is left open where the match is weak. The size of a clone is reported for some rows only, either as once, few or many, or as a class for expanded clones.

>TRBV6-1|TRBJ1-1|TRBD1|-
TGTGCCAGCAGTGAAGCTCAGGGGGCCCGAACTGAAGCTTTCTTT
CASSEAQGARTEAFF
>TRBV10-3|TRBJ2-4|TRBD2|-
TGTGCCATCAGTGTCCTGGGGGGGGGAGCCAAAAACATTCAGTACTTC
CAISVLGGGAKNIQYF
>TRBV7-6|TRBJ2-5|-|-
TGTGCCAGCAGCTTAGGTGGGGGGAACAAAGAGACCCAGTACTTC
CASSLGGGNKETQYF
>TRBV29-1|TRBJ2-7|TRBD1|-
TGCAGCGTGGGACAGACGCGCTCCTACGAGCAGTACTTC
CSVGQTRSYEQYF
>TRBV20-1|TRBJ2-5|-|-
TGCAGTGCTAGCAGGGGAGTATTAGAGACCCAGTACTTC
CSASRGVLETQYF
>TRBV7-4|TRBJ1-1|-|-
TGTGCCAGCAGCTTATATCCGGGGATGAACACTGAAGCTTTCTTT
CASSLYPGMNTEAFF
>TRBV7-2|TRBJ2-1|-|many
TGTGCCAGCAGCTCCCCGGGGTCCACCTACAATGAGCAGTTCTTC
CASSSPGSTYNEQFF
>TRBV12-3/TRBV12-4|TRBJ1-5|-|few
TGTGCCAGCAGTTTAAGTGGTGGGGCGATTCAGCCCCAGCATTTT
CASSLSGGAIQPQHF
>TRBV20-1|TRBJ2-1|TRBD2|few
TGCAGTGCCACCTTGGGACTAGCGGAGATCAATGAGCAGTTCTTC
CSATLGLAEINEQFF
>TRBV7-8|TRBJ2-1|TRBD2|many
TGTGCCAGCAGCTCCATTGGGGGGGCCTACAATGAGCAGTTCTTC
CASSSIGGAYNEQFF
>TRBV7-2|TRBJ2-6|TRBD1|few
TGTGCCAGCAGCTTAGTGGGGACAGGATCGTCTGGGGCCAACGTCCTGACTTTC
CASSLVGTGSSGANVLTF
>TRBV6-5|TRBJ2-1|TRBD1|few
TGTGCCAGCAGTGCCGCCCCCCAGGGGGCGGGTGAGCAGTTCTTC
CASSAAPQGAGEQFF
>TRBV9|TRBJ2-1|TRBD2|-
TGTTCCAGCAGCGTCGCTAGCGGGGGGGCCGGGAATGAGCAGTTCTTC
CSSSVASGGAGNEQFF
>TRBV6-6|TRBJ1-1|-|-
TGTGCCAGCAGTGGGGCCGGAGTAGAGACGAACACTGAAGCTTTCTTT
CASSGAGVETNTEAFF
>TRBV7-8|TRBJ2-3|-|-
TGTGCCAGCATCCGACAAGGGGTAGATACGCAGTATTTT
CASIRQGVDTQYF
>TRBV6-5|TRBJ2-7|TRBD1|-
TGTGCCAGCAGTTTCGGGACAGGGCATCGGGAGCAGTACTTC
CASSFGTGHREQYF
>TRBV6-1|TRBJ2-7|TRBD1|many
TGTGCCAGCAGTTCGCAACTGGGGGACAGGGGTATCGACGAGCAGTACTTC
CASSSQLGDRGIDEQYF
>TRBV12-5|TRBJ2-7|-|-
TGTGCTTGTGCCGCTGGCGGAGAGTACGAGCAGTACTTC
CACAAGGEYEQYF
>TRBV6-6|TRBJ1-1|-|few
TGTGCCAGCAGTTACTCTCGGGACGAAGCTTTCTTT
CASSYSRDEAFF
>TRBV28|TRBJ2-3|-|few
TGTGCCAGTTTCCCCCGGGGCACAGATACGCAGTATTTT
CASFPRGTDTQYF
>TRBV2|TRBJ1-6|-|few
TGTGCCAGCAGTGAAACGGTGCAAAGCTCACCCCTCCACTTT
CASSETVQSSPLHF
>TRBV6-1|TRBJ1-5|TRBD1|-
TGTGCCAGCAGTGAAGCGGGGACAGGGTGGGGAAAGCAGCCCCAGCATTTT
CASSEAGTGWGKQPQHF
>TRBV15|TRBJ2-7|-|-
TGTGCCACCGGCCTAGACAGTTACGAGCAGTACTTC
CATGLDSYEQYF
>TRBV5-1|TRBJ2-1|-|-
TGCGCCAGCAGCTTATCTCTCCAGCCAAACAATGAGCAGTTCTTC
CASSLSLQPNNEQFF
>TRBV7-9|TRBJ2-7|TRBD2|-
TGTGCCAGCAGCTTAGTCGTTGGGGTAGCGGGGGCTATCATGCAGTACTTC
CASSLVVGVAGAIMQYF
>TRBV5-1|TRBJ2-5|-|-
TGCGCCAGCAGGGGGGGCGACAGGTTATACGAGACCCAGTACTTC
CASRGGDRLYETQYF
>TRBV6-5|TRBJ2-1|-|-
TGTGCCAGCGGAACTCCTAAAGGAACCTACAATGAGCAGTTCTTC
CASGTPKGTYNEQFF
>TRBV7-7|TRBJ2-6|-|-
TGTGCTAGCAGCTTGGAGGGCCGCGGGGCCAACGTCCTGACTTTC
CASSLEGRGANVLTF
>TRBV27|TRBJ1-4|-|many
TGTGCCAGCAGTTTAGGAGGGCCTAATGAAAAACTGTTTTTT
CASSLGGPNEKLFF
>TRBV5-1|TRBJ2-1|-|-
TGCGCCAGCAGCTCTGGGACATCCCCATACAATGAGCAGTTCTTC
CASSSGTSPYNEQFF
>TRBV4-1|TRBJ1-2|-|-
TGCGCCAGCAGCCAAGTGGGTAGCACTTATGGCTACACCTTC
CASSQVGSTYGYTF
>TRBV29-1|TRBJ1-5|-|few
TGCAGCGTTGATCCCCAGCCCCAGCATTTT
CSVDPQPQHF
>TRBV12-3/TRBV12-4|TRBJ2-2|TRBD2|many
TGTGCCAGCAGTATCTCGGGGGGACCCGGGGAGCTGTTTTTT
CASSISGGPGELFF
>TRBV4-3|TRBJ2-1|TRBD2|-
TGCGCCAGCAGCCACCGACTCGGTAGCGGGTTGAGAAATGAGCAGTTCTTC
CASSHRLGSGLRNEQFF
>TRBV5-1|TRBJ1-6|-|-
TGCGCCAGCAGCTTAGCTCGTGAGAATTCACCCCTCCACTTT
CASSLARENSPLHF
>TRBV7-2|TRBJ2-2|-|-
TGTGCCAGCAGCCCAGGGGGGATTCCCACCGGGGAGCTGTTTTTT
CASSPGGIPTGELFF
>TRBV6-5|TRBJ2-1|TRBD1|-
TGTGCCAGCAGCCTTGACAGGGTAACCTACAATGAGCAGTTCTTC
CASSLDRVTYNEQFF
>TRBV7-8|TRBJ1-1|-|many
TGTGCCAGCAGCCCTCGTCCCCAGGGACCGAGCGCTTTCTTT
CASSPRPQGPSAFF
>TRBV7-6|TRBJ2-3|TRBD2|many
TGTGCCAGCAGCCGAAAGATAGCGGGGAGCACAGATACGCAGTATTTT
CASSRKIAGSTDTQYF
>TRBV6-1|TRBJ2-2|-|few
TGTGCCAGCAGTGGGCTTTCCACCGGGGAGCTGTTTTTT
CASSGLSTGELFF
>TRBV2|TRBJ2-5|-|-
TGTGCCAGCATGGAGGGGGGTGGGTTTGCAGGTTCGGAGACCCAGTACTTC
CASMEGGGFAGSETQYF
>TRBV7-2|TRBJ2-3|-|many
TGTGCCAGCAGCCCCACTGAGACGCGGGCGCAGTATTTT
CASSPTETRAQYF